Each of the 21 T cell receptor beta chains below was sequenced from the same sample in a study of early T cells in non-severe SARS-CoV-2 infection. Each CDR3 protein gets one entry after TCRdb re-called the 5' RACE reads with MiXCR. The repertoire holds tens of thousands of distinct CDR3 sequences, roughly 4.5% seen once, with around 5.9% in the top ten. The sequenced sample was whole blood, obtained at baseline. The source is an adult who was a healthcare worker with PCR-confirmed SARS-CoV-2 infection or an uninfected control (not recorded which).

This clonotype was detected ten times or more. This CDR3 is CASSLRGLGVGETQYF. In DNA form, the CDR3 reads TGTGCCAGCAGCTTACGGGGACTCGGGGTAGGAGAGACCCAGTACTTC. This chain links TRBV7-3 with TRBJ2-5; tentatively, D is TRBD2 (6 bases). The CDR3 loop spans 16 amino acids. V lost 2 bases and J 4 bases, leaving 17 bases between the germline ends. CDR1 and CDR2 (germline): SGHTA, FQGTGA.

This clonotype occurred many times. The CDR3 sequence: CASSLGPRIYEQYF. The CDR3 DNA sequence: TGTGCCAGCAGCTTAGGCCCCAGGATCTACGAGCAGTACTTC. The chain links TRBV13 to TRBJ2-7; D gene ambiguous. Trimming shortened V by 0 bases and J by 3 bases, and 9 bases separated the two germline ends. Germline loops: CDR1 PRHDT, CDR2 FYEKMQ (reference sequence). The CDR3 covers 14 residues.

This clonotype has a count of ten or more. This chain uses TRBV5-4 with TRBJ2-3; D gene uncertain. CDR3 length equals 11 residues. Germline CDR1 SGHNT, CDR2 YYREEE (reference sequence). With 3 bases removed from V and 4 bases from J, the gap between germline ends came to 3 bases. The CDR3 bases are TGTGCCAGCAGCTCAGCAGATACGCAGTATTTT. Amino acid sequence: CASSSADTQYF. Variable domain in full (rest from reference TRBV5-4 and TRBJ2-3): ETGVTQSPTHLIKTRGQQVTLRCSSQSGHNTVSWYQQALGQGPQFIFQYYREEENGRGNFPPRFSGLQFPNYSSELNVNALELDDSALYLCASSSADTQYFGPGTRLTVL.

Many counts were recorded for this clonotype. The rearrangement uses TRBV5-1 and TRBJ1-6; D unresolved. From germline, CDR1 is SGHRS and CDR2 YFSETQ. Trimming removed 4 bases at V and 2 bases at J, with 13 bases between. The CDR3 loop spans 16 amino acids. DNA of the CDR3: TGCGCCAGCAGCCTGAACTCTGAAACCTATAATTCACCCCTCCACTTT. It encodes CASSLNSETYNSPLHF.

The sample holds many counts of this clonotype. This chain joins TRBV12-3 or TRBV12-4 and TRBJ2-2; unclear D gene. The CDR3 loop spans 14 amino acids. The V and J ends lost 7 bases and 5 bases respectively, with 14 bases between them. CDR3: CASTETWVTGELFF. Written as DNA, the CDR3 is TGTGCCAGCACCGAAACCTGGGTAACCGGGGAGCTGTTTTTT.

Concerning this clonotype: This may come from a read error, since a much larger clone is one base off. The rearrangement uses TRBV9 and TRBJ2-2, with 12 positions matching TRBD1. CDR1 is SGDLS and CDR2 is YYNGEE in the germline V gene. The CDR3 has 16 amino acids. CDR3 sequence (DNA): TGTGTCAGCACCGAGGGACAGGGGGCCAACACCGGGGAGCTGTTTTTT. Translated, it gives CVSTEGQGANTGELFF.

This clonotype has ten or more counts. J is TRBJ2-1 and V is TRBV29-1; D tentatively fits TRBD1 or TRBD2 (5 bases each). V lost 7 bases, J lost 7 bases, and 20 bases lay in between. The V gene's germline CDR1 is SQVTM and CDR2 ANQGSEA. The CDR3 spans 14 residues. CDR3: CSARSGQIRNEQFF. The CDR3 DNA follows: TGCAGCGCGCGATCGGGGCAGATTCGGAATGAGCAGTTCTTC.

V is TRBV20-1 and J is TRBJ2-7; maybe TRBD1 (5 bases). V shed 0 bases and J shed 5 bases, with 17 bases lying between them. This CDR3 has 15 amino acids. The germline V gene encodes CDR1 DFQATT and CDR2 SNEGSKA (reference sequence). In nucleotides, the CDR3 is TGCAGTGCTAGAGATAGGCAGGGTAGTAAACACGAGCAGTACTTC. Amino acids: CSARDRQGSKHEQYF.

In its sample, this clonotype was seen many times. The V and J genes are TRBV25-1 and TRBJ1-1; no clear D. This CDR3 is 14 amino acids long. Trimming left V 6 bases short and J 1 base short, with 12 bases between. Per germline, CDR1 MGHDK and CDR2 SYGVNS. For the CDR3, the DNA is TGTGCCAGCAGCCCGGGATGGTCGAACACTGAAGCTTTCTTT. Protein sequence: CASSPGWSNTEAFF.

This clonotype was detected ten times or more. CDR3 residues: CASSVRNYNEQFF. For the CDR3, the DNA is TGTGCCAGCAGTGTGCGGAACTACAATGAGCAGTTCTTC. The chain has TRBV6-2 or TRBV6-3 and TRBJ2-1; D remains ambiguous. CDR3 length equals 13 residues. The germline V gene encodes CDR1 MNHEY and CDR2 SVGEGT. V was pared by 5 bases and J by 3 bases, with 8 bases between.

The table lists this clonotype with many counts. The V gene is TRBV7-9, the J gene TRBJ2-7; D ambiguous. CDR1 is SEHNR and CDR2 is FQNEAQ in the germline V gene (reference sequence). V lost 2 bases and J 6 bases, leaving 8 bases between the germline ends. CDR3 length equals 12 residues. The CDR3 region is CASSLTQSEQYF. The CDR3 region has the DNA TGTGCCAGCAGCTTAACCCAATCCGAGCAGTACTTC.

This clonotype was observed at least ten times. The chain joins TRBV12-3 or TRBV12-4 to TRBJ1-5; possibly TRBD1 for D (5 bases). Trimming shortened V by 0 bases and J by 4 bases, and 10 bases separated the two germline ends. The CDR3 extends over 15 amino acids. CDR3 bases: TGTGCCAGCAGTTTAGCTCGGGGCCAGAATCAGCCCCAGCATTTT. Encoded protein: CASSLARGQNQPQHF.

This clonotype has more than one count but fewer than ten. The J gene is TRBJ2-7, the V gene TRBV12-3 or TRBV12-4; no definite D call. CDR3 length equals 12 residues. V was shortened by 6 bases and J by 4 bases, with 10 bases between the two germline ends. The CDR3 DNA reads as TGTGCCAGCAGCCGACGAGCGTACGAGCAGTACTTC. Protein sequence: CASSRRAYEQYF.

This clonotype came up many times. The rearrangement uses TRBV29-1 and TRBJ2-5; 8 nucleotides agree with TRBD1. Germline loops: CDR1 SQVTM, CDR2 ANQGSEA. The CDR3 spans 12 residues. Unmatched junction bases numbered 6, after V lost 7 bases and J lost 5 bases. CDR3 nucleotide sequence: TGCAGCGGAGCAGGGGGCGAGGAGACCCAGTACTTC. Translating it yields CSGAGGEETQYF.

Within the sample, this clonotype is medium-sized. This rearrangement joins TRBV12-3 or TRBV12-4 to TRBJ2-2; D is perhaps TRBD1 (6 bases). With 6 bases removed from V and 5 bases from J, the gap between germline ends came to 10 bases. The CDR3 loop spans 13 amino acids. The CDR3 is CASRQGSTGELFF. The CDR3 coding sequence is TGTGCCAGCAGACAGGGTTCAACCGGGGAGCTGTTTTTT.

This clonotype was found many times. The chain has TRBV7-9 and TRBJ1-1; the D is unclear. V lost 4 bases, J lost 11 bases, and 17 bases lay in between. This CDR3 spans 13 amino acids. CDR1 and CDR2 from the germline V gene are SEHNR and FQNEAQ (reference sequence). This chain's CDR3 is CASSYIRTAGAFF. Written as DNA, the CDR3 is TGTGCCAGCAGCTATATACGAACAGCCGGGGCTTTCTTT.

V and J are TRBV28 and TRBJ1-2; 7 bases align to TRBD1. After removal of 5 bases from V and 2 bases from J, the junction contained 14 bases not matched to a gene. This CDR3 contains 17 residues. The germline V gene encodes CDR1 MDHEN and CDR2 SYDVKM. CDR3 protein: CASSPPRGQGDNYGYTF. For the CDR3, the DNA is TGTGCCAGCAGTCCCCCCCGAGGGCAGGGGGACAACTATGGCTACACCTTC.

The table lists this clonotype with many counts. V usage is TRBV12-3 or TRBV12-4 and J usage is TRBJ1-6; tentatively, D is TRBD1 (6 bases). V lost 5 bases, J lost 7 bases, and 15 bases lay in between. This CDR3 contains 15 residues. CDR3 bases: TGTGCCAGCAGTCACACAGGGCTCAGAAATTCACCCCTCCACTTT. Encoded protein: CASSHTGLRNSPLHF.

This clonotype was recorded at least ten times. The CDR3, as DNA: TGTGCCAGCAGCCGGGGGGTTCAAGAGACCCAGTACTTC. Amino acids: CASSRGVQETQYF. The V call is TRBV7-2, the J call TRBJ2-5; 7 bases are a match to TRBD2. The length of the CDR3 is 13 residues. V lost 5 bases, J lost 2 bases, and 2 bases stayed unmatched. Per germline, CDR1 SGHTA and CDR2 FQGNSA.

This clonotype was seen ten or more times. The chain links TRBV5-1 to TRBJ2-7; TRBD2 agrees at 7 bases. The ends lost 0 bases at V and 2 bases at J; junction bases unmatched: 8. The CDR3 is 16 amino acids. Germline V gives CDR1 SGHRS, CDR2 YFSETQ. The DNA for the CDR3 is TGCGCCAGCAGCTTGGCAGTCCAGGGAGGGACCTACGAGCAGTACTTC. Translation: CASSLAVQGGTYEQYF.

There are many counts of this clonotype. CDR3 DNA sequence: TGTGCCAGTAGCGAGACAGGGGGTAATCAGCCCCAGCATTTT. Amino acids: CASSETGGNQPQHF. This chain joins TRBV19 and TRBJ1-5; 9 nucleotides agree with TRBD1. The V segment lost 6 bases and the J segment 4 bases; nucleotides outside the gene matches: 4. The germline V gene has CDR1 LNHDA and CDR2 SQIVND (reference sequence). The CDR3 has 14 amino acids.